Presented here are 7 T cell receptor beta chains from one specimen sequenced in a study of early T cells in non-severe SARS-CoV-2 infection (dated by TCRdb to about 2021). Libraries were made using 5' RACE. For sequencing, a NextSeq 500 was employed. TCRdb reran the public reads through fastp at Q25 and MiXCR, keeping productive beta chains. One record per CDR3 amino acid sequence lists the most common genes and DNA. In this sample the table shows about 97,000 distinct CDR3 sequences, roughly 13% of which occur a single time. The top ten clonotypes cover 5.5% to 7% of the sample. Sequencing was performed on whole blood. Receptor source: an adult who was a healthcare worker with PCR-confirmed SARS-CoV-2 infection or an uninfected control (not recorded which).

CDR3 sequence reads: CASRAGTGTGELFF. Written as DNA, the CDR3 is TGTGCCAGCAGGGCCGGGACAGGCACCGGGGAGCTGTTTTTT. The chain uses TRBV5-5 and TRBJ2-2; 8 bases align to TRBD1. Trimming cost V 5 bases and J 4 bases; bases outside gene matches: 4. The length of the CDR3 is 14 residues. CDR1 SGHKS and CDR2 YYEKEE come from the germline V gene (reference sequence).

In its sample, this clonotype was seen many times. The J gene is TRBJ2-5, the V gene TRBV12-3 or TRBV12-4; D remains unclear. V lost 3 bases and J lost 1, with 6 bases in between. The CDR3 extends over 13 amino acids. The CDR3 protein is CASSFGFQETQYF. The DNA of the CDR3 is TGTGCCAGCAGTTTCGGGTTCCAAGAGACCCAGTACTTC.

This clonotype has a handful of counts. This CDR3 reads CASSLDQGSYRLAKNIQYF. The CDR3 DNA is TGTGCCAGCAGCTTAGATCAGGGATCATATCGGCTAGCCAAAAACATTCAGTACTTC. The chain uses TRBV11-2 and TRBJ2-4; D is possibly TRBD1 (5 bases). V dropped 0 bases and J dropped 0 bases, with 18 bases sitting between them. The CDR3 consists of 19 residues. CDR1 is SGHAT and CDR2 is FQNNGV in the germline V gene.

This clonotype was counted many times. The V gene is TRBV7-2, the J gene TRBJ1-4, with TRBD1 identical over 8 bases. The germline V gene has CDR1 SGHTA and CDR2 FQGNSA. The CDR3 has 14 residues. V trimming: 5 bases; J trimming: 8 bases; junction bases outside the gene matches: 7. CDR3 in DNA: TGTGCCAGCAGCCCGACAGGGGTAGGAGAAAAACTGTTTTTT. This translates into CASSPTGVGEKLFF.

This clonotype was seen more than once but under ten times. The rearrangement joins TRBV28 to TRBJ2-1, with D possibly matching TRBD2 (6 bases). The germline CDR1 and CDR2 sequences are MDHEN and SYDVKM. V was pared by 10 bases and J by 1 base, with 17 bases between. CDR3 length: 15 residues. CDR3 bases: TGTGCCAACAACCCCGGGACTGGATCCTACAATGAGCAGTTCTTC. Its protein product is CANNPGTGSYNEQFF. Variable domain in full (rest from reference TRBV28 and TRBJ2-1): DVKVTQSSRYLVKRTGEKVFLECVQDMDHENMFWYRQDPGLGLRLIYFSYDVKMKEKGDIPEGYSVSREKKERFSLILESASTNQTSMYLCANNPGTGSYNEQFFGPGTRLTVL.

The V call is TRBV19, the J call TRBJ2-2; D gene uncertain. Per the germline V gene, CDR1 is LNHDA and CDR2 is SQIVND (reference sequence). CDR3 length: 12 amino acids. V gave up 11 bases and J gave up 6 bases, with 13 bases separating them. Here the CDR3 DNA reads TGTGCCGGCAGGACCCTAGCCGGGGAGCTGTTTTTT. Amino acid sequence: CAGRTLAGELFF.

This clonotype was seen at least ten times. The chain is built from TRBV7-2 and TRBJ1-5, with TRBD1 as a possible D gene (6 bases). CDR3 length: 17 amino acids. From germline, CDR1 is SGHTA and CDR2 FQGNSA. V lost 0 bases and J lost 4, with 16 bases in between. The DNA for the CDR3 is TGTGCCAGCAGCTTAGCGGCTGGCCTGGGGGCTAATCAGCCCCAGCATTTT. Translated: CASSLAAGLGANQPQHF.